This is a list of T cell receptor beta chains from one sample in a study of T cells in Graves' hyperthyroidism and ophthalmopathy. TCRdb ran MiXCR on the multiplex PCR reads and lists one entry per CDR3 protein. The sample holds fewer than 650,000 distinct CDR3 sequences, around 13% seen once. The sample was blood. These receptors were collected from a woman in her thirties or forties with Graves' hyperthyroidism. Each CDR3 is given with its conserved first and last residue. A D gene is named only where the DNA matches it firmly. Not all rows give a size; the values are once, few, many and, for expanded clones, a class.

clone_size	d_call	v_call	j_call	cdr3_nt	cdr3_aa
many	NA	TRBV28	TRBJ1-6	TGTGCCAGCAGCTATGGAGTTCCGGGGGCGGATAATTCACCCCTCCACTTT	CASSYGVPGADNSPLHF
NA	NA	TRBV5-6	TRBJ2-2	TGTGCCAGCAGCTCCTTCATGGCATCCGGGGAGCTGTTTTTT	CASSSFMASGELFF
few	NA	TRBV29-1	TRBJ1-1	TGCAGCGTTGAAGATTTGGACGAAGCTTTCTTT	CSVEDLDEAFF
many	NA	TRBV20-1	TRBJ2-1	TGCAGTGCTAGAGAGGGGACTTTCTACAATGAGCAGTTCTTC	CSAREGTFYNEQFF
NA	TRBD1	TRBV12-3/TRBV12-4	TRBJ2-1	TGTGCCAGCAGCCGGACCAGGGGGAGCAACTTCTACAATGAGCAGTTCTTC	CASSRTRGSNFYNEQFF
few	TRBD2	TRBV20-1	TRBJ2-7	TGCAGTGCTAGAGTTACTAGCGGAGCCTACGAGCAGTACTTC	CSARVTSGAYEQYF
many	NA	TRBV28	TRBJ1-4	TGTGCCAGCAGTTTAAGGGCCAGCTGGGAAAAACTGTTTTTT	CASSLRASWEKLFF
few	NA	TRBV29-1	TRBJ2-3	TGCAGCTCTGGAGAGGCGGGATTCACAGATACGCAGTATTTT	CSSGEAGFTDTQYF
few	TRBD1	TRBV11-2	TRBJ2-1	TGTGCCAGCAGCTTAGGAACAGGGGAACTCTACAATGAGCAGTTCTTC	CASSLGTGELYNEQFF
few	TRBD1	TRBV20-1	TRBJ1-2	TGCAGTGCCCCCCGGGGGGACAGGGGTTATTTTGGCTACACCTTC	CSAPRGDRGYFGYTF
many	TRBD2	TRBV27	TRBJ2-7	TGTGCCAGCAGTTTATCGGGCGGGAGGGGAGGCGAGCAGTACTTC	CASSLSGGRGGEQYF
few	TRBD1	TRBV25-1	TRBJ2-7	TGTGCCAGCAGTGAATTGGGGACAGGGGAACCCTCGTCCTACGAGCAGTACTTC	CASSELGTGEPSSYEQYF
many	TRBD1	TRBV5-1	TRBJ2-3	TGCGCCAGCAGCTTGGAGGGGGCCATCACAGATACGCAGTATTTT	CASSLEGAITDTQYF
few	TRBD2	TRBV15	TRBJ2-7	TGTGCCACCAGCGTCGGACTAGCGGGAGGATTATACGAGCAGTACTTC	CATSVGLAGGLYEQYF
many	TRBD2	TRBV11-2	TRBJ2-3	TGTGCCAGCAGTCAACTAGCGGGAGCTGAGTATTTT	CASSQLAGAEYF